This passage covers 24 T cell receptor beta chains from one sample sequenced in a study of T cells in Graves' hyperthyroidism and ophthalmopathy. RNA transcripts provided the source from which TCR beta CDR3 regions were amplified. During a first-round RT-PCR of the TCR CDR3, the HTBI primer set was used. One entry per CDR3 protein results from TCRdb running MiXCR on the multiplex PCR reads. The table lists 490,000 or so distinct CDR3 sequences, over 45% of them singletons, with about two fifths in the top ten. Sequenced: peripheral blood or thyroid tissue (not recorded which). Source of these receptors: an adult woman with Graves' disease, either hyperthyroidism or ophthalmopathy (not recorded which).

CDR3 sequence (DNA): TGTGCCAGCAGCTCTGACGGGGGTGAAGCTTTCTTT. It translates to CASSSDGGEAFF. The V gene is TRBV7-9, the J gene TRBJ1-1; possible D gene TRBD1, 5 bases. Germline V gene sequence: CDR1 SEHNR, CDR2 FQNEAQ (reference sequence). The CDR3 is made up of 12 amino acids. The ends were cut back, 4 bases at V and 7 bases at J, with 10 bases in the middle.

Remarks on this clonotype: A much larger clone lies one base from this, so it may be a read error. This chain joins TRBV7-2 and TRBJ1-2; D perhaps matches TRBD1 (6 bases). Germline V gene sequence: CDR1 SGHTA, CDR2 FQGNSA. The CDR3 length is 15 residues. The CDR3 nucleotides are TGCGCCAGGAGCTTGGACGTCGGGACACTTCTTGGCTACACCTTC. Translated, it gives CARSLDVGTLLGYTF.

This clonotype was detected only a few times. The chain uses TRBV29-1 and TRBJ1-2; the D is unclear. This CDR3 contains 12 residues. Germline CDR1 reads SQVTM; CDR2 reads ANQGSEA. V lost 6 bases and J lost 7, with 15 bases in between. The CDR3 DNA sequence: TGCAGCGTCGCAATGGGCACCAGTGGCTACACCTTC. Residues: CSVAMGTSGYTF.

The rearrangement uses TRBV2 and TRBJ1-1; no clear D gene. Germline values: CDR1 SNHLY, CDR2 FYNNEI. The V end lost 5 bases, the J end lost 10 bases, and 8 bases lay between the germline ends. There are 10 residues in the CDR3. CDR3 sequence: CASSLAGAFF. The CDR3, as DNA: TGTGCCAGCAGTCTAGCGGGAGCTTTCTTT.

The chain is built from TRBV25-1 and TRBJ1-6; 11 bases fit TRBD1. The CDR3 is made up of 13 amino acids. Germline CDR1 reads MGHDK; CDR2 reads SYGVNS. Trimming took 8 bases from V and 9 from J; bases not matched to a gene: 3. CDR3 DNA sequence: TGTGCCAGCCAGGACAGGGGGCCTTCACCCCTCCACTTT. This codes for CASQDRGPSPLHF.

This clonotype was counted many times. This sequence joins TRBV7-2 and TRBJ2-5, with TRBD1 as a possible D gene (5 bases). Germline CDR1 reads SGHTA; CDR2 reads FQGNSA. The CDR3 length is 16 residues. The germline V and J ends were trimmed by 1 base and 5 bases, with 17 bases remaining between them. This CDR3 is CASSLGVTRGMETQYF. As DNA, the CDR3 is TGTGCCAGCAGCTTAGGGGTGACAAGGGGCATGGAGACCCAGTACTTC. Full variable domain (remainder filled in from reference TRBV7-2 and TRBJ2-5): GAGVSQSPSNKVTEKGKDVELRCDPISGHTALYWYRQSLGQGLEFLIYFQGNSAPDKSGLPSDRFSAERTGGSVSTLTIQRTQQEDSAVYLCASSLGVTRGMETQYFGPGTRLLVL.

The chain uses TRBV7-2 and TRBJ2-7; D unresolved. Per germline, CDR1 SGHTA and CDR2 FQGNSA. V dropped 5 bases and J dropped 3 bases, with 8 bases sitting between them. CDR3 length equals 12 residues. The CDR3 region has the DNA TGTGCCAGCAGCCCATCGATCTACGAGCAGTACTTC. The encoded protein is CASSPSIYEQYF. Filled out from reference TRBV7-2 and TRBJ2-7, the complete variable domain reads GAGVSQSPSNKVTEKGKDVELRCDPISGHTALYWYRQSLGQGLEFLIYFQGNSAPDKSGLPSDRFSAERTGGSVSTLTIQRTQQEDSAVYLCASSPSIYEQYFGPGTRLTVT.

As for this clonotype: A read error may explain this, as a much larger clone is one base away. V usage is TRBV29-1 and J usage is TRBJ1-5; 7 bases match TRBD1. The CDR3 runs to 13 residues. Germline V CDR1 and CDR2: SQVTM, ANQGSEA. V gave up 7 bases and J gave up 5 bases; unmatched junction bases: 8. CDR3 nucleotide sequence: TGCAGCGCAGTAGGGGGCGGTGATCAGCCCCAGCATTTT. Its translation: CSAVGGGDQPQHF.

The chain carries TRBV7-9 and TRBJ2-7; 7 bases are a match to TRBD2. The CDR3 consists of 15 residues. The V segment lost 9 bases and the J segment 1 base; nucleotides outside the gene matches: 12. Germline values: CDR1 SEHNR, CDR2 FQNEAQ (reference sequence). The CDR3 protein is CASLMGGRGSYEQYF. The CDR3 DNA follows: TGTGCCAGTTTAATGGGCGGGAGAGGGTCCTACGAGCAGTACTTC. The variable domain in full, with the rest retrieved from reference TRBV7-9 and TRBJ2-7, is DTGVSQNPRHKITKRGQNVTFRCDPISEHNRLYWYRQTLGQGPEFLTYFQNEAQLEKSRLLSDRFSAERPKGSFSTLEIQRTEQGDSAMYLCASLMGGRGSYEQYFGPGTRLTVT.

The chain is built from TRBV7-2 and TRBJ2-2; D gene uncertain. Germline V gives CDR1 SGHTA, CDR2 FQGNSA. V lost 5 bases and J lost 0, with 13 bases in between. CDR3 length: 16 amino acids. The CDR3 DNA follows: TGTGCCAGCAGCCTCCAAACACAGACGAACACCGGGGAGCTGTTTTTT. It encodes CASSLQTQTNTGELFF.

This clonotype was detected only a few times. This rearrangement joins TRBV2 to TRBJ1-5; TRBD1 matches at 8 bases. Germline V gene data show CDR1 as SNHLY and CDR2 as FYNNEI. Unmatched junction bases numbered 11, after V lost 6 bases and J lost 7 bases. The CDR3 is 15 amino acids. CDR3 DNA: TGTGCCAGCAGCCGCGCGACAGGGGTTGGGCAGCCCCAGCATTTT. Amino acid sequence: CASSRATGVGQPQHF.

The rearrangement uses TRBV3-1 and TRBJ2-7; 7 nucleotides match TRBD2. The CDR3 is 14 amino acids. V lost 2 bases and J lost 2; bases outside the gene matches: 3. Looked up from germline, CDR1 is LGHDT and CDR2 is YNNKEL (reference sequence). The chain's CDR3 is CASSQTSEAYEQYF. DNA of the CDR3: TGTGCCAGCAGCCAAACTAGCGAGGCCTACGAGCAGTACTTC.

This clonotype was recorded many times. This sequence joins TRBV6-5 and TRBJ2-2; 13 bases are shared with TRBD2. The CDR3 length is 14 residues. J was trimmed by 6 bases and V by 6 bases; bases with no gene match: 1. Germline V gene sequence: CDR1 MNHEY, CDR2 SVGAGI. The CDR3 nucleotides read TGTGCCAGCAGCGGACTAGCGGGAGCCGGGGAGCTGTTTTTT. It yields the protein CASSGLAGAGELFF.

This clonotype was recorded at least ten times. The CDR3 bases are TGTGCCAGCAGTGAACGCAGGGCGTCGGTAGAGACCCAGTACTTC. The encoded protein is CASSERRASVETQYF. The rearrangement joins TRBV6-1 to TRBJ2-5; D is possibly TRBD1 (5 bases). V lost 2 bases and J 4 bases, leaving 14 bases between the germline ends. The CDR3 sequence is 15 residues long. Looked up from germline, CDR1 is MNHNS and CDR2 is SASEGT.

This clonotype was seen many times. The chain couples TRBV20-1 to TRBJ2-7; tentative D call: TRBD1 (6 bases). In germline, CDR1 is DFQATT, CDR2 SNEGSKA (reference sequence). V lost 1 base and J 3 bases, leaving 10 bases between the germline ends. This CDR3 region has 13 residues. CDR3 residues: CSARGDTGYEQYF. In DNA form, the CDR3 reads TGCAGTGCTAGAGGGGACACCGGCTACGAGCAGTACTTC.

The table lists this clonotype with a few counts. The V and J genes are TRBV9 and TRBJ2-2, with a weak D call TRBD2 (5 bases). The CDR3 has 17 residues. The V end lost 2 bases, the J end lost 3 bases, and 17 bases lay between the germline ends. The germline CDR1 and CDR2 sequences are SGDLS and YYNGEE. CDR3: CASSVTPLRGHTGELFF. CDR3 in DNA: TGTGCCAGCAGCGTTACACCTCTCCGAGGGCACACCGGGGAGCTGTTTTTT.

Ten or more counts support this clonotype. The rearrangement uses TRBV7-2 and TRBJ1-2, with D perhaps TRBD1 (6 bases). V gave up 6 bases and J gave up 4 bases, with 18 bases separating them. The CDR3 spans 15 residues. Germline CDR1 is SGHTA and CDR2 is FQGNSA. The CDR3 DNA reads TGTGCCAGCAGACAAAGCACGGGAGGGGGCTATGGCTACACCTTC. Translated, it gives CASRQSTGGGYGYTF.

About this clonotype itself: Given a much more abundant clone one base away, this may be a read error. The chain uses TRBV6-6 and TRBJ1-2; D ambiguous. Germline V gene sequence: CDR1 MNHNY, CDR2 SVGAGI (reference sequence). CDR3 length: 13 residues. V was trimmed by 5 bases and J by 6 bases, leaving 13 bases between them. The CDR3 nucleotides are TGTGCCAGCAGTAAAGATATCCTCCATGGCTACACCTTC. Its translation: CASSKDILHGYTF.

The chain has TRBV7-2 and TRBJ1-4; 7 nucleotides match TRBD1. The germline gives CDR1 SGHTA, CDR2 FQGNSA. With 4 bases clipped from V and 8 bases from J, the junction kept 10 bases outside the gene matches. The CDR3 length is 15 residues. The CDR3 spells CASSSSGTDNEKLFF. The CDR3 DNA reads TGTGCCAGCAGCTCGTCCGGGACAGATAACGAAAAACTGTTTTTT. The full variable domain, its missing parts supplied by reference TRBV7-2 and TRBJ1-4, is GAGVSQSPSNKVTEKGKDVELRCDPISGHTALYWYRQSLGQGLEFLIYFQGNSAPDKSGLPSDRFSAERTGGSVSTLTIQRTQQEDSAVYLCASSSSGTDNEKLFFGSGTQLSVL.

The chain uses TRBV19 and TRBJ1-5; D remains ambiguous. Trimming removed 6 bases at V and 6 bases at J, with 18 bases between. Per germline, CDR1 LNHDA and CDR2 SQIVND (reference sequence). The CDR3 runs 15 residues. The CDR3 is CASSTASDVGQPQHF. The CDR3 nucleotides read TGTGCCAGTAGCACCGCATCCGATGTAGGTCAGCCCCAGCATTTT. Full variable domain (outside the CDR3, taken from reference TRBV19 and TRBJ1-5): DGGITQSPKYLFRKEGQNVTLSCEQNLNHDAMYWYRQDPGQGLRLIYYSQIVNDFQKGDIAEGYSVSREKKESFPLTVTSAQKNPTAFYLCASSTASDVGQPQHFGDGTRLSIL.

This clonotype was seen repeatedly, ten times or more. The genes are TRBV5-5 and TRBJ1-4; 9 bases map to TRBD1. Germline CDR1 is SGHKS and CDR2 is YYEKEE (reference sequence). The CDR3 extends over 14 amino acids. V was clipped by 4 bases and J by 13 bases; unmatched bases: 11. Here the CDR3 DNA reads TGTGCCAGCAGCCCCGGGACAGGGAGGAAAGGACTGTTTTTT. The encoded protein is CASSPGTGRKGLFF.

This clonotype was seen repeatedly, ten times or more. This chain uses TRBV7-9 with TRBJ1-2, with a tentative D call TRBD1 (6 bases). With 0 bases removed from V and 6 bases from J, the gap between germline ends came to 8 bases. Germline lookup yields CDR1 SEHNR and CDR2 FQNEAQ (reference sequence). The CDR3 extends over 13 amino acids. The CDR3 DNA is TGTGCCAGCAGCTTAGCGGCAGGGGATGGCTACACCTTC. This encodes CASSLAAGDGYTF.

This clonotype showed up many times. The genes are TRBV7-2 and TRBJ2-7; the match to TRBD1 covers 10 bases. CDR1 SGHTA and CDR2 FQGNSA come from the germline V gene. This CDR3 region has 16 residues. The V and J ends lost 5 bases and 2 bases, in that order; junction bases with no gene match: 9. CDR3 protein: CASSPEDRGFPYEQYF. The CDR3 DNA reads TGTGCCAGCAGCCCTGAGGACAGGGGGTTCCCCTACGAGCAGTACTTC.

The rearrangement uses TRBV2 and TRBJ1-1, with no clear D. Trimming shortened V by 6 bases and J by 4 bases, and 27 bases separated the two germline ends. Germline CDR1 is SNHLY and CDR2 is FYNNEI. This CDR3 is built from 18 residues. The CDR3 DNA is TGTGCCAGCAGAGAGCGGGAGAGGACCGGGGAGCTGAGCACTGAAGCTTTCTTT. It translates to CASRERERTGELSTEAFF.